What follows are 25 T cell receptor beta chains derived from one specimen sequenced in a study of response to subunit inactivated influenza vaccine. TCRdb reprocessed the RT-PCR reads via MiXCR and lists one record per CDR3 protein. The sample has hundreds of thousands of distinct CDR3 sequences, over 20% seen once. Sequencing was performed on PBMCs from blood, taken less than 22 months after vaccination. The receptors come from a man aged 45 to 75 who received an inactivated influenza vaccine.

This chain connects TRBV12-3 or TRBV12-4 to TRBJ2-3; the D is unclear. The CDR3 is 16 amino acids. Trimming took 1 base from V and 0 from J, leaving 11 bases between them. CDR3 protein: CASSLGSLGSTDTQYF. The CDR3 DNA reads as TGTGCCAGCAGTTTAGGGTCCCTAGGTAGCACAGATACGCAGTATTTT.

This sequence joins TRBV18 and TRBJ2-5, with 11 nucleotides matching TRBD2. The CDR3 consists of 20 residues. The V gene end was trimmed by 6 bases and the J gene end by 3 bases; junction bases not matched to a gene: 21. Germline loops: CDR1 KGHSH, CDR2 LQKENI. CDR3 bases: TGTGCCAGCTCTCCTCGCGGGACTAGCGGCCCCGGGGCTTTAGAAGAGACCCAGTACTTC. Translated, it gives CASSPRGTSGPGALEETQYF.

The chain carries TRBV27 and TRBJ1-1; no clear D gene. The CDR3 spans 14 residues. Looked up from germline, CDR1 is MNHEY and CDR2 is SMNVEV (reference sequence). Trimming removed 6 bases from V and 6 bases from J, with 17 bases in between. The DNA of the CDR3 is TGTGCCAGCAGACCCCCTTCCCGAGTGGCTGAAGCTTTCTTT. It codes for CASRPPSRVAEAFF.

The chain carries TRBV10-3 and TRBJ2-2; a possible D gene is TRBD1 (6 bases). Germline V gene sequence: CDR1 ENHRY, CDR2 SYGVKD. V lost 2 bases, J lost 4 bases, and 11 bases lay in between. The CDR3 covers 15 residues. CDR3: CAISERDTSTGELFF. The CDR3 nucleotides are TGTGCCATCAGTGAGAGGGACACCTCCACCGGGGAGCTGTTTTTT.

This sequence joins TRBV5-4 and TRBJ2-3, with D hard to call. The CDR3 runs to 12 residues. V dropped 1 base and J dropped 8 bases, with 8 bases sitting between them. Germline CDR1 is SGHNT and CDR2 is YYREEE (reference sequence). This CDR3 is CASSLTLGTQYF. In nucleotides, the CDR3 is TGTGCCAGCAGCTTGACACTCGGTACGCAGTATTTT.

The chain uses TRBV6-1 and TRBJ1-5; D might be TRBD1 (5 bases). Germline lookup yields CDR1 MNHNS and CDR2 SASEGT. Trimming pared 5 bases from V and 2 bases from J, leaving 13 bases between. This CDR3 is built from 15 residues. In DNA, the CDR3 is TGTGCCAGCAGTAGCGGGACTGGGCGCAATCAGCCCCAGCATTTT. Translation gives CASSSGTGRNQPQHF.

V gene TRBV6-1 combines with J gene TRBJ1-5, with 7 bases aligning to TRBD1. Germline V gives CDR1 MNHNS, CDR2 SASEGT. This CDR3 comprises 15 residues. The V segment lost 6 bases and the J segment 1 base; nucleotides outside the gene matches: 6. CDR3 sequence: CASRGPGGSNQPQHF. The CDR3 DNA is TGTGCCAGCAGGGGGCCAGGGGGAAGCAATCAGCCCCAGCATTTT.

This clonotype has ten or more counts. The chain is built from TRBV9 and TRBJ2-5; D ambiguous. The CDR3 is 14 amino acids. V lost 7 bases, J lost 5 bases, and 18 bases lay in between. Germline V lookup: CDR1 SGDLS, CDR2 YYNGEE. This chain's CDR3 is CASGAAFQGETQYF. CDR3 DNA sequence: TGTGCCAGCGGCGCCGCGTTCCAAGGGGAGACCCAGTACTTC.

The chain uses TRBV21-1 and TRBJ2-1. TRBV21-1 is designated a pseudogene. CDR3 size: 14 residues. The CDR3 bases are TGTGCCAGCAGCACCGGGAGGGCCGACAATGAGCAGTTCTTC. It codes for CASSTGRADNEQFF.

The chain uses TRBV20-1 and TRBJ2-1; maybe TRBD2 (6 bases). Germline-derived CDR1 and CDR2 are DFQATT and SNEGSKA (reference sequence). Trimming removed 0 bases from V and 3 bases from J, with 15 bases in between. The CDR3 is made up of 16 amino acids. CDR3 DNA sequence: TGCAGTGCTAGAGATCGAGGTCTAGCGATCTACAATGAGCAGTTCTTC. Amino acids: CSARDRGLAIYNEQFF.

CDR3 sequence (DNA): TGCAGTGCTAGGCATAGCGGGAAGATCTACGAGCAGTACTTC. It specifies CSARHSGKIYEQYF. J is TRBJ2-7 and V is TRBV20-1; 8 nucleotides align to TRBD2. The germline V gene encodes CDR1 DFQATT and CDR2 SNEGSKA (reference sequence). V trimming: 3 bases; J trimming: 3 bases; junction bases outside the gene matches: 7. The CDR3 loop spans 14 amino acids.

This clonotype was seen a single time. The J gene is TRBJ1-5, the V gene TRBV19; no clear D. The CDR3 totals 13 residues. CDR1 and CDR2 from the germline V gene are LNHDA and SQIVND (reference sequence). The V and J ends lost 5 bases and 7 bases respectively, with 12 bases between them. The CDR3 nucleotides are TGTGCCAGTAGTCAATGGTTGGGGCAGCCCCAGCATTTT. Translating gives CASSQWLGQPQHF.

The genes are TRBV7-9 and TRBJ2-1, with D perhaps matching TRBD1 (5 bases). V was pared by 5 bases and J by 4 bases, with 21 bases between. The CDR3 is made up of 17 amino acids. In germline, CDR1 is SEHNR, CDR2 FQNEAQ (reference sequence). The CDR3 reads CASSTTPGQSGYNEQFF. The CDR3 bases are TGTGCCAGCAGCACGACCCCCGGACAAAGTGGGTACAATGAGCAGTTCTTC. Variable domain in full (rest from reference TRBV7-9 and TRBJ2-1): DTGVSQNPRHKITKRGQNVTFRCDPISEHNRLYWYRQTLGQGPEFLTYFQNEAQLEKSRLLSDRFSAERPKGSFSTLEIQRTEQGDSAMYLCASSTTPGQSGYNEQFFGPGTRLTVL.

The chain recombines TRBV11-2 with TRBJ1-2; perhaps TRBD1 as D (5 bases). Germline V gives CDR1 SGHAT, CDR2 FQNNGV. This CDR3 has 15 amino acids. V gave up 4 bases and J gave up 0 bases, with 12 bases separating them. As DNA, the CDR3 is TGTGCCAGCAGCTCGCCCAGGACAACTAACTATGGCTACACCTTC. Translation gives CASSSPRTTNYGYTF. The variable domain in full, completed from reference TRBV11-2 and TRBJ1-2, reads EAGVAQSPRYKIIEKRQSVAFWCNPISGHATLYWYQQILGQGPKLLIQFQNNGVVDDSQLPKDRFSAERLKGVDSTLKIQPAKLEDSAVYLCASSSPRTTNYGYTFGSGTRLTVV.

This clonotype has just a few counts. CDR3 in amino acids: CASSPPAGSRESYGYTF. The CDR3 nucleotides are TGTGCCAGCAGCCCGCCTGCGGGGTCGAGGGAGTCCTATGGCTACACCTTC. This chain links TRBV13 with TRBJ1-2; the D is unclear. Germline CDR1 is PRHDT and CDR2 is FYEKMQ (reference sequence). The CDR3 consists of 17 residues. The V end was cut by 5 bases, the J end by 4 bases, with 23 bases between.

CDR3 in DNA: TGCGCCAGCAAAGTTACCTCCTACAATGAGCAGTTCTTC. Translating gives CASKVTSYNEQFF. The V gene is TRBV5-1, the J gene TRBJ2-1; no clear D gene. This CDR3 region has 13 residues. In germline, CDR1 is SGHRS, CDR2 YFSETQ. V shed 6 bases and J shed 0 bases, with 7 bases lying between them.

This clonotype was detected ten times or more. V usage is TRBV12-3 or TRBV12-4 and J usage is TRBJ2-5; D is possibly TRBD1 (6 bases). V gave up 3 bases and J gave up 3 bases, with 8 bases separating them. CDR3 length: 13 residues. CDR3 protein: CASSLNREETQYF. The CDR3 DNA sequence: TGTGCCAGCAGTTTGAACAGGGAAGAGACCCAGTACTTC.

This rearrangement joins TRBV20-1 to TRBJ2-1; D could derive from TRBD1 or TRBD2 (5 bases each). This CDR3 comprises 15 residues. Per the germline V gene, CDR1 is DFQATT and CDR2 is SNEGSKA (reference sequence). Trimming left V 3 bases short and J 2 bases short, with 14 bases between. Here the CDR3 reads CSARGRGTTYNEQFF. CDR3 coding DNA: TGCAGTGCTAGGGGACGCGGCACGACCTACAATGAGCAGTTCTTC.

This clonotype was found many times. The CDR3 DNA reads TGTGCCAGCAGGGACAGTCGATATTCACCCCTCCACTTT. Protein product: CASRDSRYSPLHF. V is TRBV28 and J is TRBJ1-6, with a possible D match to TRBD1 (6 bases). This CDR3 contains 13 residues. Germline CDR1 is MDHEN and CDR2 is SYDVKM. With 6 bases removed from V and 8 bases from J, the gap between germline ends came to 11 bases.

Only a few counts were recorded for this clonotype. Germline and junction disagree at one end, which may indicate a read error. J is TRBJ2-1 and V is TRBV28; D is perhaps TRBD1 (6 bases). Germline CDR1 MDHEN, CDR2 SYDVKM. The CDR3 has 11 amino acids. CDR3 amino acids: CASSLGANQVF. The CDR3 DNA sequence: TGTGCCAGCAGTTTGGGGGCCAACCAGGTCTTC.

The J gene is TRBJ2-7, the V gene TRBV6-1, with 11 nucleotides matching TRBD1. CDR1 is MNHNS and CDR2 is SASEGT in the germline V gene. The CDR3 runs 14 residues. J was trimmed by 1 base and V by 10 bases; bases with no gene match: 6. The CDR3 spells CATRGDRGSYEQYF. The CDR3 DNA reads TGTGCCACCCGAGGGGACAGGGGGTCCTACGAGCAGTACTTC.

The chain carries TRBV7-2 and TRBJ2-1; D remains unclear. This CDR3 comprises 14 residues. Trimming left V 0 bases short and J 6 bases short, with 9 bases between. In germline, CDR1 is SGHTA, CDR2 FQGNSA. The CDR3 region is CASSLATATNEQFF. CDR3 coding DNA: TGTGCCAGCAGCTTAGCAACTGCGACCAATGAGCAGTTCTTC.

This clonotype was observed at least ten times. The chain recombines TRBV7-6 with TRBJ2-3, with D possibly matching TRBD2 (5 bases). This CDR3 has 15 amino acids. CDR1 is SGHVS and CDR2 is FNYEAQ in the germline V gene. V lost 5 bases to trimming and J lost 1 base, with 13 bases between them. CDR3 nucleotide sequence: TGTGCCAGCAGCCGCGGGCCAGTGGGCACAGATACGCAGTATTTT. The encoded protein is CASSRGPVGTDTQYF.

The chain recombines TRBV6-1 with TRBJ2-1, with 10 bases lining up with TRBD1. The CDR3 consists of 19 residues. Germline CDR1 and CDR2: MNHNS and SASEGT. V was pared by 6 bases and J by 5 bases, with 19 bases of the junction left unmatched. CDR3 protein: CASRRIGTGALPVDNEQFF. The CDR3 bases are TGTGCCAGCAGGAGGATCGGGACAGGGGCTCTACCGGTCGACAATGAGCAGTTCTTC.

V usage is TRBV5-6 and J usage is TRBJ2-2; D unresolved. CDR1 and CDR2 from the germline V gene are SGHDT and YYEEEE. The V end was cut by 3 bases, the J end by 5 bases, with 11 bases between. This CDR3 spans 14 amino acids. Written as DNA, the CDR3 is TGTGCCAGCAGCTCCGACAAGGGTACCGGGGAGCTGTTTTTT. It codes for CASSSDKGTGELFF. Based on the CDR3 plus reference TRBV5-6 and TRBJ2-2, the full variable domain is DAGVTQSPTHLIKTRGQQVTLRCSPKSGHDTVSWYQQALGQGPQFIFQYYEEEERQRGNFPDRFSGHQFPNYSSELNVNALLLGDSALYLCASSSDKGTGELFFGEGSRLTVL.